This TCR beta chain emerged from a study of CD8 T cells in Susac syndrome. Reverse transcription of roughly 0.45 to 1 ug RNA was performed with random hexamers. The CDR3 of TCR beta was amplified by immunoSEQ multiplex PCR across 54 Vbeta and 13 Jbeta. Each CDR3 protein is one row after TCRdb ran MiXCR on the immunoSEQ multiplex PCR reads. The profile shows some 150,000 distinct CDR3 sequences, just under 97% of them singletons. High-throughput TCR beta sequencing covered peripheral CD8+ and CD4+ T cells. The CD8+ and CD4+ T cells were isolated magnetically using a negative isolation approach, whereas the TEMRA cells were enriched by FACS. The CDR3 contains 14 residues. Germline values: CDR1 LGHNA, CDR2 YNFKEQ. Trimming pared 5 bases from V and 5 bases from J, leaving 12 bases between.

The gene calls are TRBV4-2 and TRBJ2-2, with a tentative D call TRBD1 (5 bases). The sequence came from a human donor with multiple sclerosis. The sequencing input was CD8+ T cells from PBMCs. CDR3 sequence (DNA): TGTGCCAGCAGCTACAACGCAGGGACCGGGGAGCTGTTTTTT. This sequence encodes CASSYNAGTGELFF.